The present TCR beta chain was sequenced within a study of blood T cell repertoires in COVID-19. TCRdb's table, derived via immunoSEQ multiplex PCR, lists solely in-frame clones and lacks some. The sample gives approximately 290,000 clones, about 80% of which show up once; more than 15% is in the top ten. V gave up 7 bases and J gave up 5 bases, with 10 bases separating them. The CDR3 has 12 residues. This receptor was taken from a person aged 65 to 79 with COVID-19, enrolled during active disease. Specimen: peripheral blood. V gene TRBV12-3 or TRBV12-4 combines with J gene TRBJ2-3; no clear D gene. In DNA form, the CDR3 reads TGTGCCAGCAAGGCGGTCGTAGATACGCAGTATTTT. Its translation is CASKAVVDTQYF.